Listed below are T cell receptor beta chains from one sample, sequenced in a study of tumor-infiltrating lymphocytes in primary liver carcinoma. One entry per CDR3 protein, called by TCRdb with MiXCR from the multiplex PCR reads. The sample consists of about 84,000 distinct CDR3 sequences, around 70% of them appearing once. Sequencing was performed on liver tumor tissue from sampling region 1. The receptors were sampled from a man aged 35 to 55 with primary liver carcinoma and hepatitis B virus infection. The CDR3 runs from the conserved cysteine through the conserved F or W. A D gene is named only where the DNA matches it firmly. The size field is filled for only some rows; it gives once, few, many or a size class.

size: -; V: TRBV12-3/TRBV12-4; D: TRBD2; J: TRBJ2-1; CDR3: CASKGLVRNQFF; DNA: TGTGCCAGCAAAGGACTAGTGAGAAACCAGTTCTTC
size: -; V: TRBV10-2; D: -; J: TRBJ2-7; CDR3: CASSRSVDEQYF; DNA: TGTGCCAGCAGTCGAAGCGTCGACGAGCAGTACTTC
size: many; V: TRBV6-1; D: -; J: TRBJ1-1; CDR3: CASSGRDTDFGYGEAFF; DNA: TGTGCCAGCAGTGGCCGGGACACTGACTTCGGATATGGTGAAGCTTTCTTT
size: -; V: TRBV5-6; D: -; J: TRBJ1-1; CDR3: CTSRRGPDSNSEAFF; DNA: TGTACCAGCAGGAGGGGCCCAGACTCGAACTCTGAAGCTTTCTTT
size: -; V: TRBV4-1; D: -; J: TRBJ1-1; CDR3: CASSLAVNTEVFF; DNA: TGCGCCAGCAGCCTTGCGGTGAACACTGAGGTTTTCTTT
size: -; V: TRBV12-3/TRBV12-4; D: -; J: TRBJ2-7; CDR3: CAITRQEYYEQYF; DNA: TGTGCCATCACCCGACAGGAATACTACGAGCAATACTTC
size: -; V: TRBV6-5; D: TRBD2; J: TRBJ2-7; CDR3: CASSYLGLAGGLYEQYF; DNA: TGTGCCAGCAGCTACTTGGGGCTAGCGGGAGGGCTCTACGAACAGTACTTC
size: -; V: TRBV28; D: TRBD1; J: TRBJ1-1; CDR3: CVSSSPTGATEAFF; DNA: TGTGTCAGCAGTTCCCCGACAGGGGCCACTGAAGCTTTCTTC
size: -; V: TRBV29-1; D: TRBD1; J: TRBJ2-2; CDR3: CSARTGCAKVVTGELFF; DNA: TGCAGCGCCAGGACAGGGTGCGCAAAAGTGGTCACCGGGGAGCTGTTTTTT
size: -; V: TRBV6-6; D: TRBD2; J: TRBJ2-1; CDR3: CTSSYPIFGGLAGKVVQFF; DNA: TGTACCAGCAGTTACCCTATCTTTGGGGGACTAGCGGGAAAGGTTGTGCAGTTCTTC
size: -; V: TRBV6-1; D: TRBD1; J: TRBJ1-1; CDR3: CAISGQAFEAFF; DNA: TGTGCCATTTCGGGACAGGCATTCGAAGCTTTCTTT
size: many; V: TRBV7-9; D: TRBD2; J: TRBJ2-1; CDR3: CASSPWGGAGYNEQFF; DNA: TGTGCCAGCAGCCCTTGGGGGGGAGCAGGATACAATGAGCAGTTCTTC
size: -; V: TRBV7-2; D: -; J: TRBJ2-1; CDR3: CASSYFRSEIEQFF; DNA: TGTGCCAGCAGCTATTTCCGGAGTGAGATTGAGCAGTTCTTC
size: -; V: TRBV12-3/TRBV12-4; D: TRBD2; J: TRBJ2-3; CDR3: CASIIGLAGDTQYF; DNA: TGTGCCAGTATTATAGGACTAGCGGGGGATACGCAGTATTTT
size: medium-sized; V: TRBV11-2; D: -; J: TRBJ1-4; CDR3: CASTPGTAGNEKLFF; DNA: TGTGCCAGCACCCCAGGGACGGCTGGAAATGAAAAACTGTTTTTT
size: few; V: TRBV10-3; D: TRBD1; J: TRBJ2-5; CDR3: CAIGELDRGRRTQHF; DNA: TGTGCCATCGGTGAGCTGGACAGGGGGCGTCGGACCCAGCACTTC
size: -; V: TRBV6-1; D: -; J: TRBJ2-7; CDR3: CANSEWVFNLQYF; DNA: TGTGCCAACAGTGAATGGGTTTTCAACCTGCAGTACTTC
size: -; V: TRBV2; D: -; J: TRBJ2-7; CDR3: CGSRSVGYEQYF; DNA: TGTGGCAGCAGGTCCGTCGGGTACGAGCAGTACTTC
size: -; V: TRBV28; D: -; J: TRBJ2-5; CDR3: CTSSVTPRGEETQYF; DNA: TGTACCAGCAGTGTTACCCCTCGGGGCGAAGAGACCCAGTACTTC
size: -; V: TRBV11-2; D: -; J: TRBJ2-1; CDR3: CASSSASGGNEQFF; DNA: TGTGCCAGCAGCTCTGCTTCAGGTGGTAATGAGCAGTTCTTC
size: -; V: TRBV2; D: TRBD2; J: TRBJ2-1; CDR3: CASHGSRGGPRSSYNEQFF; DNA: TGTGCCAGCCATGGGTCGCGGGGGGGCCCGAGAAGCTCCTACAATGAGCAGTTCTTC
size: -; V: TRBV11-2; D: TRBD1; J: TRBJ2-3; CDR3: CTSSLYLGTGASGTQYF; DNA: TGTACCAGCAGCTTATATCTTGGGACAGGGGCAAGCGGTACGCAGTATTTT
size: -; V: TRBV11-2; D: -; J: TRBJ2-1; CDR3: CVSSSAGPRSEQFF; DNA: TGTGTCAGCAGTTCAGCGGGCCCTCGGAGTGAGCAGTTCTTC
size: -; V: TRBV6-2/TRBV6-3; D: TRBD1; J: TRBJ2-7; CDR3: CASRRAGTGAYEQYF; DNA: TGTGCCAGCAGGCGAGCCGGGACAGGGGCCTACGAGCAGTACTTC
size: -; V: TRBV4-1; D: TRBD2; J: TRBJ2-2; CDR3: CASSQRTSGNTGELLF; DNA: TGCGCCAGCAGCCAGAGGACTAGCGGGAACACCGGGGAGCTGCTTTTT
size: medium-sized; V: TRBV11-3; D: -; J: TRBJ2-3; CDR3: CASSLDRMDTQYF; DNA: TGTGCCAGCAGCTTAGATCGGATGGATACGCAGTATTTT
size: -; V: TRBV11-2; D: -; J: TRBJ2-1; CDR3: CPSSIGTIDRYNEQFF; DNA: TGTCCCAGCAGCATAGGGACCATAGATAGATACAATGAGCAGTTCTTC
size: -; V: TRBV28; D: -; J: TRBJ1-2; CDR3: CASSFIEIGRVGYSF; DNA: TGTGCCAGCAGTTTTATAGAGATAGGGCGGGTTGGCTACAGCTTC
size: many; V: TRBV6-1; D: TRBD2; J: TRBJ2-3; CDR3: CASSASGRGHTDTQYF; DNA: TGTGCCAGCAGCGCTAGCGGGAGGGGACACACAGATACGCAGTATTTT
size: many; V: TRBV5-4; D: -; J: TRBJ2-5; CDR3: CASSLAGTGAQETQYF; DNA: TGTGCCAGCAGCTTGGCCGGTACGGGCGCACAAGAGACCCAGTACTTC
size: -; V: TRBV11-2; D: -; J: TRBJ2-5; CDR3: CASSLGNSGRGETQYF; DNA: TGTGCCAGCAGCTTAGGGAATAGCGGCCGGGGTGAGACCCAGTACTTC
size: -; V: TRBV29-1; D: -; J: TRBJ2-7; CDR3: CSDTQGWEEYF; DNA: TGCAGCGATACACAGGGGTGGGAGGAGTACTTC
size: few; V: TRBV28; D: -; J: TRBJ2-1; CDR3: CASSSAVLAQFF; DNA: TGTGCCAGCAGTTCAGCGGTTTTGGCGCAGTTCTTC
size: -; V: TRBV4-1; D: TRBD2; J: TRBJ2-1; CDR3: CASSQGPTSGNYNEQFF; DNA: TGCGCCAGCAGCCAAGGGCCCACTAGCGGGAACTACAATGAACAGTTCTTC
size: once; V: TRBV11-2; D: -; J: TRBJ2-1; CDR3: CASSLILERYFNEQFF; DNA: TGTGCCAGCAGCTTAATTCTAGAACGGTACTTCAATGAGCAGTTCTTC
size: many; V: TRBV10-3; D: -; J: TRBJ2-5; CDR3: CAISEMGVTETQYF; DNA: TGTGCCATCAGTGAGATGGGCGTCACGGAGACCCAGTACTTC
size: medium-sized; V: TRBV11-2; D: TRBD1; J: TRBJ1-6; CDR3: CASSSLTGRNSPLHF; DNA: TGTGCCAGCAGCTCCCTGACAGGGAGGAATTCACCCCTCCACTTT
size: many; V: TRBV6-6; D: -; J: TRBJ1-4; CDR3: CASSSLGPSTNEKLFF; DNA: TGTGCCAGCAGTTCCCTCGGACCGTCAACTAATGAAAAACTGTTTTTT
size: once; V: TRBV6-1; D: -; J: TRBJ1-6; CDR3: CANSKRQGASPLHF; DNA: TGTGCCAACAGTAAACGCCAGGGAGCTTCACCCCTCCACTTT
size: -; V: TRBV6-1; D: -; J: TRBJ2-2; CDR3: CASNEHGAGKLFF; DNA: TGTGCCAGCAATGAACACGGAGCAGGGAAGCTGTTTTTT
size: -; V: TRBV11-2; D: -; J: TRBJ2-7; CDR3: CASSDGSLWEQYF; DNA: TGTGCCAGCAGCGACGGGTCTTTATGGGAGCAGTATTTC
size: -; V: TRBV6-1; D: TRBD2; J: TRBJ2-5; CDR3: CVSSVVPREAWETQYF; DNA: TGTGTCAGCAGTGTGGTTCCTCGGGAGGCCTGGGAGACCCAGTACTTC
size: few; V: TRBV4-1; D: -; J: TRBJ2-7; CDR3: CTSSQGGHYEQYF; DNA: TGTACCAGCAGCCAAGGGGGACACTACGAGCAGTACTTC
size: -; V: TRBV12-3/TRBV12-4; D: TRBD2; J: TRBJ2-3; CDR3: CASSRGLARSTVTQYF; DNA: TGTGCCAGCAGCCGTGGACTAGCGCGTAGCACAGTTACGCAGTATTTT
size: -; V: TRBV11-3; D: TRBD1; J: TRBJ2-2; CDR3: CASGLTIHRGTGELLF; DNA: TGTGCCAGCGGCTTAACCATTCACAGGGGGACCGGGGAGCTGCTTTTT
size: -; V: TRBV29-1; D: -; J: TRBJ2-7; CDR3: CSAFYMGQGYEQYF; DNA: TGCAGCGCATTCTACATGGGGCAAGGCTACGAGCAGTACTTC
size: -; V: TRBV6-1; D: -; J: TRBJ2-3; CDR3: CATLSQGGSNQPQYF; DNA: TGCGCCACCCTCTCTCAGGGAGGCAGCAATCAGCCCCAGTATTTT
size: -; V: TRBV12-3/TRBV12-4; D: -; J: TRBJ1-1; CDR3: CASSAIEGNTEAFF; DNA: TGTGCCAGCAGTGCGATAGAGGGAAACACTGAAGCTTTCTTT
size: -; V: TRBV11-2; D: TRBD2; J: TRBJ2-2; CDR3: CASGLVALAGTGEPFF; DNA: TGTGCCAGCGGCTTGGTGGCGCTAGCGGGAACCGGGGAGCCGTTTTTT
size: -; V: TRBV6-6; D: TRBD1; J: TRBJ2-1; CDR3: CASSSRASLRDSEQFF; DNA: TGTGCCAGCAGTTCCCGCGCTAGTTTGAGGGACAGTGAGCAGTTTTTC
size: -; V: TRBV29-1; D: -; J: TRBJ2-2; CDR3: CSVSAVATGELFF; DNA: TGCAGCGTTTCTGCGGTAGCTACCGGGGAGCTGTTTTTT
size: -; V: TRBV5-4; D: TRBD1; J: TRBJ2-6; CDR3: CVSSLTGLGANVLSF; DNA: TGTGTCAGCAGCCTGACAGGGCTTGGGGCCAACGTCCTGAGTTTC